One and the same sample provided the 10 T cell receptor beta chains below, sequenced in a study of T cell responses to AZD1222 COVID-19 vaccine. Produced via immunoSEQ multiplex PCR; TCRdb's table is partial and in-frame only. This sample has tens of thousands of clones, with just over 90% found just once. The sequencing here drew on peripheral blood, taken on day 0 of AZD1222 vaccination. These receptors were taken from an adult in good health.

The chain has TRBV7-3 and TRBJ2-5, with no clear D. V lost 2 bases and J 7 bases, leaving 8 bases between the germline ends. Germline V gene data show CDR1 as SGHTA and CDR2 as FQGTGA. The CDR3 has 12 amino acids. Here the CDR3 reads CASSLGDGTQYF. In DNA form, the CDR3 reads TGTGCCAGCAGCTTAGGTGACGGGACCCAGTACTTC.

V and J are TRBV4-3 and TRBJ1-4, with 7 bases fitting TRBD1. The CDR3 is 17 amino acids. Germline trimming cut 0 bases from V and 4 bases from J; bases unmatched to any gene: 8. Looked up from germline, CDR1 is LGHNA and CDR2 is YSLEER. CDR3 protein: CASSQERSQGNNEKLFF. The CDR3 nucleotides read TGCGCCAGCAGCCAAGAGCGGTCACAGGGGAATAATGAAAAACTGTTTTTT.

This rearrangement joins TRBV12-5 to TRBJ1-4; 9 positions match TRBD1. Germline V lookup: CDR1 LGHNT, CDR2 FRNRAP. CDR3 length: 12 amino acids. V shed 8 bases, J shed 8 bases, and the junction held 3 bases outside the gene matches. As DNA, the CDR3 is TGTGCTAGTCTAGGACAGGGGGAAAAACTGTTTTTT. Its protein is CASLGQGEKLFF. The variable domain in full, completed from reference TRBV12-5 and TRBJ1-4, reads DARVTQTPRHKVTEMGQEVTMRCQPILGHNTVFWYRQTMMQGLELLAYFRNRAPLDDSGMPKDRFSAEMPDATLATLKIQPSEPRDSAVYFCASLGQGEKLFFGSGTQLSVL.

The V and J genes are TRBV12-3 or TRBV12-4 and TRBJ2-7; D is perhaps TRBD1 (5 bases). V lost 5 bases, J lost 6 bases, and 11 bases lay in between. This CDR3 spans 12 amino acids. This CDR3 reads CASSTRVLEQYF. The CDR3 bases are TGTGCCAGCAGTACCAGGGTCCTCGAGCAGTACTTC.

This sequence joins TRBV5-4 and TRBJ1-5; 7 bases are a match to TRBD1. The V gene's germline CDR1 is SGHNT and CDR2 YYREEE (reference sequence). This CDR3 spans 16 amino acids. J lost 2 bases, V lost 4 bases, and 9 bases had no gene match. CDR3 amino acids: CASSIQGGTGNQPQHF. For the CDR3, the DNA is TGTGCCAGCAGCATCCAGGGGGGGACGGGCAATCAGCCCCAGCATTTT.

The V gene is TRBV5-1, the J gene TRBJ2-7; 8 bases agree with TRBD2. J gave up 3 bases and V 4 bases, and 3 bases lay outside the gene matches. The length of the CDR3 is 13 residues. The germline CDR1 and CDR2 sequences are SGHRS and YFSETQ. The CDR3 DNA reads TGCGCCAGCAGCCCGAGCGGGGGCTACGAGCAGTACTTC. Its protein product is CASSPSGGYEQYF.

The chain links TRBV4-1 to TRBJ2-3; unclear D gene. Between the trimmed V and J ends, which lost 6 bases and 6 bases, there was a span of 10 bases. CDR1 MGHRA and CDR2 YSYEKL come from the germline V gene. The CDR3 has 12 amino acids. The chain's CDR3 is CASSWVQDTQYF. The CDR3 DNA reads as TGCGCCAGCAGTTGGGTACAGGATACGCAGTATTTT.

This chain uses TRBV19 with TRBJ1-3; D remains ambiguous. The CDR3 sequence is 17 residues long. Per the germline V gene, CDR1 is LNHDA and CDR2 is SQIVND (reference sequence). Trimming left V 0 bases short and J 0 bases short, with 12 bases between. The CDR3 DNA follows: TGTGCCAGTAGTATAGATCTTCGCCCTAGCTCTGGAAACACCATATATTTT. This gives the protein CASSIDLRPSSGNTIYF.

This CDR3 reads CASSSRRPNTGELFF. For the CDR3, the DNA is TGTGCCAGCAGTTCCCGGAGGCCGAACACCGGGGAGCTGTTTTTT. V is TRBV11-2 and J is TRBJ2-2; tentatively, D is TRBD2 (5 bases). The germline V gene encodes CDR1 SGHAT and CDR2 FQNNGV. V was cut by 6 bases and J by 0 bases, with 11 bases left in between. The CDR3 has 15 residues.

This chain uses TRBV3-1 (or the pseudogene TRBV3-2) with TRBJ1-1; D perhaps matches TRBD1 (5 bases). V dropped 3 bases and J dropped 1 base, with 6 bases sitting between them. This CDR3 spans 13 amino acids. CDR1 and CDR2 (germline): LGHDT, YNNKEL (reference sequence). CDR3 protein: CASSHTGNTEAFF. The CDR3 nucleotides are TGTGCCAGCAGCCATACAGGGAACACTGAAGCTTTCTTT.